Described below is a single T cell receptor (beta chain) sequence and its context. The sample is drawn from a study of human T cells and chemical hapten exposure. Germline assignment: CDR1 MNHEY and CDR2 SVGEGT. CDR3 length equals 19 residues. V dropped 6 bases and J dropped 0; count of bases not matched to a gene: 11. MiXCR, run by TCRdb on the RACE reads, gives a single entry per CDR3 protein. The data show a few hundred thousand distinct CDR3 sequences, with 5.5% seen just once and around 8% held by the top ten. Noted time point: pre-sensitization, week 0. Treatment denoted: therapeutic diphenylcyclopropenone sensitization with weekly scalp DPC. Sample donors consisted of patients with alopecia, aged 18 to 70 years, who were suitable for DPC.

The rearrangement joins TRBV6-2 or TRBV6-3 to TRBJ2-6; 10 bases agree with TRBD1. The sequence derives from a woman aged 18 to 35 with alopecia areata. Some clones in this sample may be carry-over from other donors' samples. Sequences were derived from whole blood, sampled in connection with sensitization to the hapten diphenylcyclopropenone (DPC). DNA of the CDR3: TGTGCCAGCAGCCGGGACAGGGGACTTTTCCGCTCTGGGGCCAACGTCCTGACTTTC. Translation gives CASSRDRGLFRSGANVLTF.